These T cell receptor beta chains were read from a single sample in a study of radiotherapy plus CTLA-4 blockade in lung cancer. Data came from immunoSEQ multiplex PCR; TCRdb stores just in-frame clones and leaves some out. Among about 30,000 clones listed, 70% to 80% were seen once. Material: peripheral blood, obtained from a patient treated with radiotherapy plus ipilimumab. These receptors all stem from a human donor with non-small cell lung cancer who had stable disease on radiotherapy plus ipilimumab. Both conserved end residues are part of each CDR3. Each record gives: clone size, J gene, D gene, CDR3 length, V gene, CDR3 DNA, CDR3 protein. The D gene is left open where the match is weak. Clone size, where shown, is once, few, many, or a class for clones that have expanded.

>NA|TRBJ1-2|NA|14|TRBV29-1
TGCAGCGTTAATCTTTTTGTGGGGTCCTATGGCTACACCTTC
CSVNLFVGSYGYTF
>NA|TRBJ1-2|TRBD1|14|TRBV6-5
TGTGCCAGCAGAACAACAACAGGGGGATATGGCTACACCTTC
CASRTTTGGYGYTF
>once|TRBJ1-2|NA|15|TRBV11-2
TGTGCCAGCAGCTTGGACGAGAGGGGGTTCTATGGCTACACCTTC
CASSLDERGFYGYTF
>once|TRBJ1-1|TRBD1|14|TRBV7-8
TGTGCCAGCAGCATGGGACAGGGGAACACTGAAGCTTTCTTT
CASSMGQGNTEAFF
>NA|TRBJ1-2|NA|16|TRBV27
TGTGCCAGCAGTTTAACCCCCGGACAGACGGCGTATGGCTACACCTTC
CASSLTPGQTAYGYTF
>few|TRBJ1-1|NA|18|TRBV5-4
TGTGCCAGCAGCGCTCACCGGGACCGAGGGAGGATGAACACTGAAGCTTTCTTT
CASSAHRDRGRMNTEAFF
>NA|TRBJ2-1|TRBD1|17|TRBV5-1
TGCGCCAGCAGCCATAACGGGGGGACAGGGGTCTTCAATGAGCAGTTCTTC
CASSHNGGTGVFNEQFF
>few|TRBJ1-5|NA|15|TRBV19
TGTGCCAGTAGTATAGATCCGCAGGGCACTCAGCCCCAGCATTTT
CASSIDPQGTQPQHF
>NA|TRBJ2-2|TRBD2|15|TRBV4-1
TGCGCCAGCAGCTTAGCGGGGGCCTTCACCGGGGAGCTGTTTTTT
CASSLAGAFTGELFF
>NA|TRBJ2-1|NA|14|TRBV2
TGTGCCAGCAGTGACCCGGGAACAACGAATGAGCAGTTCTTC
CASSDPGTTNEQFF
>once|TRBJ2-2|NA|16|TRBV15
TGTGCCACCAGCAGAGATCCCGGGGGTCGGTCCGGGGAGCTGTTTTTT
CATSRDPGGRSGELFF
>NA|TRBJ2-3|NA|14|TRBV18
TGTGCCAGCTCACGATGGGACAGCACAGATACGCAGTATTTT
CASSRWDSTDTQYF
>few|TRBJ1-6|NA|15|TRBV5-3
TGTGCCAGCAGCCATCCGACCGGGGGTGTCTCACCCCTCCACTTT
CASSHPTGGVSPLHF